These T cell receptor beta chains were read from a single sample in a study of shared clonotypes between healthy human individuals. Profiled with immunoSEQ multiplex PCR; TCRdb holds only in-frame clones, not every one. The sample shows fewer than 400,000 clones, around two thirds of them seen only once. Sequenced input: memory CD4+ T cells sorted from blood. These receptors came from a man between 25 and 39 years old in good health. The CDR3 runs from the conserved cysteine through the conserved F or W. A D gene is named only where the DNA matches it firmly. Size is omitted from some rows. Given values are once, few, many or a class for expanded clones.

D gene,clone size,V gene,J gene,CDR3 DNA,CDR3 protein
NA,NA,TRBV15,TRBJ1-1,TGTGCCACCAGCAGAGATCGGTTTGTGAACACTGAAGCTTTCTTT,CATSRDRFVNTEAFF
NA,NA,TRBV2,TRBJ2-2,TGTGCCAGCAGCGCAGACAGCAACACCGGGGAGCTGTTTTTT,CASSADSNTGELFF
NA,NA,TRBV5-5,TRBJ1-5,TGTGCCAGCAGCTTGGCCGAAATGTTCCAGCCCCAGCATTTT,CASSLAEMFQPQHF
NA,NA,TRBV27,TRBJ2-7,TGTGCCAGCTCAGTTTCCGGCGACGAGCAGTACTTC,CASSVSGDEQYF
NA,NA,TRBV28,TRBJ1-2,TGTGCCAGCAGTTCCTCTCCAGGGTTCTATGGCTACACCTTC,CASSSSPGFYGYTF
NA,NA,TRBV28,TRBJ1-5,TGCACCTCAAGGGGAGGCAATCAGCCCCAGCATTTT,CTSRGGNQPQHF
TRBD2,NA,TRBV7-9,TRBJ2-1,TGTGCCAGCAGCGCCCGGATATGGCTAGCGGGAGACTTCAATGAGCAGTTCTTC,CASSARIWLAGDFNEQFF
NA,NA,TRBV11-2,TRBJ1-2,TGTGCCAGCAGCCCCGTTAGGGGGGGCTTGGATGGCTACACCTTC,CASSPVRGGLDGYTF
NA,NA,TRBV5-5,TRBJ1-1,TGTGCCAGCAGCTCCCCTCCCGGCAGAGCCATGAACACTGAAGCTTTCTTT,CASSSPPGRAMNTEAFF
TRBD1,once,TRBV30,TRBJ2-5,TGTGCCTGGAGTGGGACAGGTCGCCAAGAGACCCAGTACTTC,CAWSGTGRQETQYF